This T cell receptor (beta chain) came from a study of blood T cell repertoires in COVID-19. Study summary: Sources were T cells, B-cell-depleted T cells, or PBMCs; the material itself was cDNA or gDNA.

Germline lookup yields CDR1 SGHAT and CDR2 FQNNGV. CDR3 length: 14 residues. Between the trimmed V and J ends, which lost 0 bases and 6 bases, there was a span of 11 bases. Authors' data handling: Researchers report that nucleated cell counts were estimated from reference gene primer amplification. The protocol was immunoSEQ multiplex PCR, while the TCRdb copy is restricted to in-frame clones and leaves out a portion. The V and J calls and clone size come from that table; D and trimming were worked out from the DNA. The table records tens of thousands of clones, more than 75% of them present only once.

The source material was peripheral blood. The chain links TRBV11-2 to TRBJ1-2; maybe TRBD1 (5 bases). The sequence was obtained from a woman over 75 with active or convalescent COVID-19. The CDR3 is CASSLEWGEDGYTF. In DNA, the CDR3 is TGTGCCAGCAGCTTAGAGTGGGGGGAGGATGGCTACACCTTC.